Reported below is one TCR beta chain. Its antigen is not identified. Germline V gene data show CDR1 as SGHAT and CDR2 as FQDESV (reference sequence). The trim removed 2 bases at V and 3 bases at J, leaving 7 bases unmatched. This CDR3 has 16 residues. Sorted T cells were CFSE-labeled and cultured approximately five days with allogeneic regulatory or mature dendritic cells at 1:10. This sample is part of a study of regulatory dendritic cells for organ transplantation. Sequenced by immunoSEQ multiplex PCR; TCRdb stores in-frame clones only, minus some. The sample contains some 11,000 clones, roughly 71% of which appear only once.

Sequenced: memory CD4+ T cells from blood cultured with regulatory dendritic cells. Subset described: CD45RO+ memory T cells. The chain combines TRBV11-1 with TRBJ2-3; 8 bases align to TRBD2. This receptor was obtained from a human donor in good health. This CDR3 reads CASSLTGGPVTDTQYF. The CDR3 region has the DNA TGTGCCAGCAGCTTAACGGGGGGGCCGGTAACAGATACGCAGTATTTT.